This is a list of T cell receptor beta chains from one sample in a study of blood T cell repertoires in COVID-19. Using immunoSEQ multiplex PCR, the repertoire was profiled, and TCRdb retains in-frame clones only, with some absent. In the table there are about 250,000 clones, about 89% of which are singletons. Sequencing input: PBMCs or T cells enriched from blood (not recorded which). Receptor source: a man in his forties or fifties who had recovered from COVID-19. Each CDR3 is given with its conserved first and last residue. D genes are given only for firm matches. Some rows mark clone size as missing; the rest say once, few, many or name a class of expanded clone.

d_call	clone_size	j_call	v_call	cdr3_aa	cdr3_nt
-	-	TRBJ2-3	TRBV29-1	CSVEEQGWGADTQYF	TGCAGCGTTGAAGAGCAGGGTTGGGGGGCAGATACGCAGTATTTT
TRBD1	-	TRBJ1-2	TRBV6-5	CASSETQGEGYTF	TGTGCCAGCAGCGAGACGCAGGGGGAAGGCTACACCTTC
-	-	TRBJ1-1	TRBV12-3/TRBV12-4	CASSLTENTEAFF	TGTGCCAGCAGTTTGACAGAGAACACTGAAGCTTTCTTT
-	-	TRBJ2-7	TRBV5-6	CASGWGRSLTSPSSYEQYF	TGTGCCAGCGGTTGGGGGAGGAGCCTCACATCCCCAAGCTCCTACGAGCAGTACTTC
TRBD2	once	TRBJ2-3	TRBV3-1/TRBV3-2	CASSPLTSGGWTDTQYF	TGTGCCAGCAGCCCTTTGACTAGCGGGGGGTGGACAGATACGCAGTATTTT
TRBD1	once	TRBJ1-1	TRBV27	CASSSGGRTEAFF	TGTGCCAGCAGTTCAGGGGGGAGAACAGAAGCTTTCTTT
-	once	TRBJ1-2	TRBV10-3	CAISESTGFISNYGYTF	TGTGCCATCAGTGAGTCTACAGGGTTTATCTCTAACTATGGCTACACCTTC
-	-	TRBJ2-7	TRBV5-1	CASSPVGGAFYEQYF	TGCGCCAGCAGCCCCGTGGGGGGGGCATTCTACGAGCAGTACTTC
TRBD1	-	TRBJ2-7	TRBV3-1/TRBV3-2	CASSPGTVTVYEQYF	TGTGCCAGCAGCCCCGGGACAGTGACCGTTTACGAGCAGTACTTC
TRBD1	-	TRBJ2-7	TRBV10-2	CASSPDRATEQYF	TGCGCCAGCAGCCCAGACAGGGCTACCGAGCAGTACTTC
TRBD2	-	TRBJ2-5	TRBV27	CASSFAGGRETQYF	TGTGCCAGCAGTTTTGCGGGGGGGCGAGAGACCCAGTACTTC
-	-	TRBJ1-2	TRBV6-5	CASSQIRTESYGYTF	TGTGCCAGCAGCCAGATCCGGACAGAAAGCTATGGCTACACCTTC
TRBD1	-	TRBJ2-3	TRBV19	CASSGTGSTDTQYF	TGTGCCAGTAGCGGGACAGGATCCACAGATACGCAGTATTTT
TRBD1	-	TRBJ1-2	TRBV6-5	CASSNDRVNYGYTF	TGTGCCAGCAGCAACGACAGGGTTAACTATGGCTACACCTTC
TRBD2	-	TRBJ2-1	TRBV11-1	CASRSPGGTRYNEQFF	TGTGCCAGCAGGTCCCCCGGGGGGACTAGATACAATGAGCAGTTCTTC
-	-	TRBJ2-1	TRBV7-2	CASSRDSAGNEQFF	TGTGCCAGCAGCCGGGACTCGGCGGGGAATGAGCAGTTCTTC
-	few	TRBJ2-3	TRBV10-3	CAISEPGQITDTQYF	TGTGCCATCAGTGAGCCTGGACAGATCACAGATACGCAGTATTTT
TRBD2	-	TRBJ2-7	TRBV7-2	CASSPRGASGKVRYEQYF	TGTGCCAGCAGCCCACGGGGCGCTAGCGGGAAGGTCCGCTACGAGCAGTACTTC
TRBD1	once	TRBJ1-2	TRBV5-1	CASTQQGIDGYTF	TGCGCCAGTACCCAACAGGGGATAGATGGCTACACCTTC